This T cell receptor (beta chain) stems from a study of blood T cell repertoires in COVID-19 (dated by TCRdb to the early 2020s). Regarding the complete study: The collaborator samples originated in the United States, Italy and Spain and spanned the acute and convalescent phases of COVID-19. Samples came from the ongoing ImmuneRACE study (first 160 participants) plus 1,254 subjects from 6 global collaborators. The dataset comprised deeply sampled blood TCRbeta repertoires from subjects exposed to, actively infected with, or recovered from COVID-19. Where available, HLA class I and class II types were obtained from metadata supplied by the sample provider rather than from assay-based typing. The repertoires were released in a freely available public database intended as a resource for research on the immune response to SARS-CoV-2. Nearly every sample came with metadata listing a de-identified subject ID, COVID-19 status, age in years and sex. The material from the prospective study consisted of cDNA or gDNA derived from T cells, B-cell-depleted T cells, or PBMCs. Results the study describes overall, beyond this receptor: Clinical and demographic metadata were provided uncurated, with the amount varying by source and participant.

Each collaborating institution followed its own protocols to collect whole blood in K2EDTA tubes. For TCRbeta analysis, collaborators shipped samples in one of three forms: frozen whole blood, isolated PBMCs, or DNA extracted from either of those sample types. Notes on this clone: The clone's antigen remains unknown. No much larger clonotype is one base removed from it; base qualities were not supplied.

Inclusive of the bounding cysteine and phenylalanine, the CDR3 is 13 residues long. The entry retains the CDR3 DNA only, 39 bases that are in frame from base 1. V and J lose 7 bases and 2 bases, and a span of 10 bases separates them. The immunoSEQ Assay, a bias-controlled multiplex PCR, was used to amplify TCRbeta CDR3 regions from genomic DNA. As for the authors' bioinformatics: Nucleated cell counts per sample were estimated from amplification of reference gene primers within the assay. To quantify the absolute abundance of each unique TCRbeta CDR3 rearrangement, sequence reads were collapsed and filtered. For each sample, productive Simpson clonality was calculated as the square root of Simpson's diversity index across productive rearrangements. In its TCRdb copy, this immuneACCESS table keeps in-frame sequences only and misses some clones. Where compared with another copy, unresolved V genes explain less than half of these, and the others have no known cause. For V, J and clone size, that table is used; D and trimming come from the DNA. This sample holds approximately 170,000 clones; less than 90% were observed only once. The ten largest clonotypes hold around 1.1% of the sample.

The chain links TRBV12-3 or TRBV12-4 with TRBJ2-3; TRBD1 could be the D gene, as 6 bases match. Material for sequencing was peripheral blood. This clonotype was obtained from a man aged 30-40 years with acute or convalescent COVID-19. The CDR3 here reads CASIGQNTDTQYF. The sequence in DNA is TGTGCCAGCATAGGACAGAACACAGATACGCAGTATTTT.